Presented here are 10 T cell receptor beta chains from one specimen sequenced in a study of human T cells and chemical hapten exposure. Time point in this sample: pre-sensitization, week 0. Treatment here: therapeutic diphenylcyclopropenone sensitization with weekly scalp DPC. TCRdb redid the calling of the RACE reads with MiXCR, one entry per CDR3 protein. The sample carries around 200,000 distinct CDR3 sequences, around 30% recorded once. Material: whole blood, obtained in connection with sensitization to the hapten diphenylcyclopropenone (DPC). Source of these receptors: a woman under 40 with alopecia areata. Some clones in this sample may be carry-over from other donors' samples.

This chain links TRBV28 with TRBJ2-7; 7 bases line up with TRBD2. V lost 2 bases and J lost 2; bases outside the gene matches: 3. The V gene's germline CDR1 is MDHEN and CDR2 SYDVKM. This CDR3 comprises 14 residues. The CDR3, as DNA: TGTGCCAGCAGTTTACCCGGGACTACCTACGAGCAGTACTTC. The encoded protein is CASSLPGTTYEQYF.

The rearrangement joins TRBV7-2 to TRBJ1-6; 8 positions match TRBD1. The germline gives CDR1 SGHTA, CDR2 FQGNSA. CDR3 length equals 16 residues. V trimming: 1 base; J trimming: 7 bases; junction bases outside the gene matches: 6. Written as DNA, the CDR3 is TGTGCCAGCAGCTTAGAGGGGGGGACAGGCAATTCACCCCTCCACTTT. This encodes CASSLEGGTGNSPLHF.

The V and J genes are TRBV5-4 and TRBJ2-1; D gene ambiguous. This CDR3 spans 15 amino acids. Germline lookup yields CDR1 SGHNT and CDR2 YYREEE (reference sequence). Trimming stripped 3 bases from V and 3 bases from J, with 13 bases between. CDR3 sequence: CASSSQVMSYNEQFF. The DNA of the CDR3 is TGTGCCAGCAGCTCTCAGGTGATGAGCTACAATGAGCAGTTCTTC. Using reference TRBV5-4 and TRBJ2-1 for the parts outside the CDR3, the full variable domain is ETGVTQSPTHLIKTRGQQVTLRCSSQSGHNTVSWYQQALGQGPQFIFQYYREEENGRGNFPPRFSGLQFPNYSSELNVNALELDDSALYLCASSSQVMSYNEQFFGPGTRLTVL.

The rearrangement joins TRBV7-2 to TRBJ2-3; D gene uncertain. The V gene's germline CDR1 is SGHTA and CDR2 FQGNSA. The CDR3 sequence is 17 residues long. V lost 1 base and J lost 0, with 14 bases in between. The CDR3 protein is CASSLGFPGSSTDTQYF. The DNA of the CDR3 is TGTGCCAGCAGCTTAGGGTTCCCCGGGTCTAGCACAGATACGCAGTATTTT.

This sequence joins TRBV7-2 and TRBJ1-1; TRBD1 agrees at 8 bases. Trimming took 5 bases from V and 1 from J; bases not matched to a gene: 3. The germline gives CDR1 SGHTA, CDR2 FQGNSA. This CDR3 region has 14 residues. CDR3 sequence reads: CASSIGQGNTEAFF. The CDR3, as DNA: TGTGCCAGCAGCATAGGACAGGGGAACACTGAAGCTTTCTTT.

This rearrangement joins TRBV4-3 to TRBJ1-5; a possible D gene is TRBD1 (5 bases). Germline CDR1 reads LGHNA; CDR2 reads YSLEER. This CDR3 contains 15 residues. V was cut by 0 bases and J by 7 bases, with 13 bases left in between. CDR3 DNA: TGCGCCAGCAGCCAAGAGGCACATCGGGGCCAGCCCCAGCATTTT. This encodes CASSQEAHRGQPQHF.

This clonotype was picked up a small number of times. V gene TRBV28 combines with J gene TRBJ1-2; D gene uncertain. V was pared by 6 bases and J by 8 bases, with 16 bases between. This CDR3 spans 13 amino acids. Germline V gene lookup returns CDR1 MDHEN and CDR2 SYDVKM. CDR3 protein: CASRSGPSGGYTF. DNA of the CDR3: TGTGCCAGCAGATCTGGGCCCTCTGGGGGCTACACCTTC.

This rearrangement joins TRBV5-1 to TRBJ1-1; no firm D call. Germline lookup yields CDR1 SGHRS and CDR2 YFSETQ. The CDR3 loop spans 13 amino acids. The V gene lost 4 bases and the J gene lost 3 bases, with 10 bases spanning the gap. CDR3 in DNA: TGCGCCAGCAGCACGACCGAGTACACTGAAGCTTTCTTT. Its protein is CASSTTEYTEAFF.

This chain uses TRBV29-1 with TRBJ1-5; 7 bases match TRBD1. V shed 5 bases, J shed 4 bases, and the junction held 2 bases outside the gene matches. This CDR3 is 12 amino acids long. Germline assignment: CDR1 SQVTM and CDR2 ANQGSEA. The CDR3 bases are TGCAGCGTTATACAGGGGAATCAGCCCCAGCATTTT. This sequence encodes CSVIQGNQPQHF.

This clonotype appeared once. This chain uses TRBV28 with TRBJ2-5, with TRBD1 matching 8 bases. The germline gives CDR1 MDHEN, CDR2 SYDVKM. The CDR3 loop spans 15 amino acids. V trimming: 4 bases; J trimming: 1 base; junction bases outside the gene matches: 5. The CDR3 loop reads CASSSVQGAQETQYF. The CDR3 region has the DNA TGTGCCAGCAGTTCGGTTCAGGGGGCCCAAGAGACCCAGTACTTC.